Here is one TCR beta chain with its context. The antigen is not known. The CDR3 sequence is 16 residues long. Germline values: CDR1 MNHEY, CDR2 SVGEGT. V lost 4 bases and J lost 0; bases outside the gene matches: 9. The record originates from a study of T cells after yellow fever vaccination. About the research overall: For low cell numbers, libraries were made with SMART-Seq v4 Ultra Low Input. General study results and limits: Most primary-vaccination clones recurred post-booster (roughly 96% CD4, 85% to 90% CD8). Contaminants from the bulk population, in the form of abundant clonotypes, could be found in FACS-sorted repertoires.

The authors made TCR cDNA by 5'RACE template switching, adding a universal primer site and UMIs. Each CDR3 protein is one row after TCRdb ran MiXCR on the 5' RACE reads. The top ten clones hold 2.5% to 4% of a sample with about 340,000 distinct CDR3 sequences, around 12% of them seen once. The receptor was isolated from a man aged 18 to 30 who received the YFV17D yellow fever vaccine. The starting material was CD4+ T cells sorted from PBMCs, obtained 15 days after the yellow fever booster vaccination. V is TRBV6-2 or TRBV6-3 and J is TRBJ2-7, with TRBD1 matching over 7 bases. CDR3 loop: CASSFPLGDSSYEQYF. CDR3 nucleotide sequence: TGTGCCAGCAGTTTTCCTCTGGGGGACAGCTCCTACGAGCAGTACTTC.